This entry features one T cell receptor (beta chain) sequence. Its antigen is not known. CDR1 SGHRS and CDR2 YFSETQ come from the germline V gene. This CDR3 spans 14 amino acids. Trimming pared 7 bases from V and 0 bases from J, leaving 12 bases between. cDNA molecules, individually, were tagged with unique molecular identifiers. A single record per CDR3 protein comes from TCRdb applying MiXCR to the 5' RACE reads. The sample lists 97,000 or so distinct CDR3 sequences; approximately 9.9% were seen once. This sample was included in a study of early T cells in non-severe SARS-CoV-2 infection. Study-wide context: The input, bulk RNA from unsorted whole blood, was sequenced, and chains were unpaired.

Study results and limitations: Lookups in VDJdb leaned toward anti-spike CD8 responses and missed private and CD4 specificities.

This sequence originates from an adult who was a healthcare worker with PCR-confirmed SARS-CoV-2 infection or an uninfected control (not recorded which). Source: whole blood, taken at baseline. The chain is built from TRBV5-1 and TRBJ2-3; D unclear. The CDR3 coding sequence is TGCGCCAGCTACAGAGACTCTAGCACAGATACGCAGTATTTT. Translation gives CASYRDSSTDTQYF. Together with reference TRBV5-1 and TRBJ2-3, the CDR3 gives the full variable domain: KAGVTQTPRYLIKTRGQQVTLSCSPISGHRSVSWYQQTPGQGLQFLFEYFSETQRNKGNFPGRFSGRQFSNSRSEMNVSTLELGDSALYLCASYRDSSTDTQYFGPGTRLTVL.